This TCR beta chain is drawn from a study of blood T cell repertoires in COVID-19. Study as a whole: T cells, B-cell-depleted T cells, or PBMCs provided the cDNA or gDNA that served as material.

The J segment lost 4 bases and the V segment lost 5 bases, leaving 6 bases of the junction unmatched. CDR3 size: 15 residues. Germline V lookup: CDR1 LNHDA, CDR2 SQIVND (reference sequence). The data were produced by immunoSEQ multiplex PCR, yet TCRdb's version contains in-frame clones alone and is incomplete. The sample lists some 150,000 clones; over 75% were seen once. Ages ranged from about 18 to 89 years, with residence in under 25 US areas. This chain connects TRBV19 to TRBJ2-1; 9 bases fit TRBD1. The receptor's source is a woman aged 50 to 60 who had recovered from COVID-19. Source material: PBMCs or T cells enriched from blood (not recorded which). The CDR3, as DNA: TGTGCCAGTAGTGTGACAGGGGGGGGGTACAATGAGCAGTTCTTC. Protein: CASSVTGGGYNEQFF. Full variable domain (missing parts from reference TRBV19 and TRBJ2-1): DGGITQSPKYLFRKEGQNVTLSCEQNLNHDAMYWYRQDPGQGLRLIYYSQIVNDFQKGDIAEGYSVSREKKESFPLTVTSAQKNPTAFYLCASSVTGGGYNEQFFGPGTRLTVL.